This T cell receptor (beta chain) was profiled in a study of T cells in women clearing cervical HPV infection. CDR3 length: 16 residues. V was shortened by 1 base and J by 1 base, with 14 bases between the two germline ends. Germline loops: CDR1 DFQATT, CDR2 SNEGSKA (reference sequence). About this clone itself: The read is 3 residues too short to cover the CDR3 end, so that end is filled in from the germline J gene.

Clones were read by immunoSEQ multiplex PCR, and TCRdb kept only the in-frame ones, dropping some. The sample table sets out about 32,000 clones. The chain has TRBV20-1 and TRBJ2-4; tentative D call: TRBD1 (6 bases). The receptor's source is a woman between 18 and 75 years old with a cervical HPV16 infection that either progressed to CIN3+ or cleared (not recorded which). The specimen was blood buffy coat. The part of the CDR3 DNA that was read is TGCAGTGCTAGAGGTACAGGGTCGGGCGCCAAAAACATT. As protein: CSARGTGSGAKNI. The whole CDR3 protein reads CSARGTGSGAKNIQYF.